A selection of T cell receptor beta chains follows, all from one sample in a study of blood T cell repertoires in COVID-19. Profiled with immunoSEQ multiplex PCR; TCRdb holds only in-frame clones, not every one. This repertoire shows around 130,000 clones, less than 90% found once; its top ten account for 1.1% to 1.5%. The sample comprised peripheral blood. These receptor sequences come from a man between 60 and 70 years old with acute or convalescent COVID-19. Both conserved end residues are part of each CDR3. D genes are given only for firm matches. Clone size is shown for a subset of rows, as once, few, many or a class of expanded clone.

cdr3_length j_call clone_size d_call v_call cdr3_nt cdr3_aa
14 TRBJ1-2 few TRBD1 TRBV27 TGTGCCAGCAGACAGGGGTCAGATGGCTATGGCTACACCTTC CASRQGSDGYGYTF
14 TRBJ1-3 NA NA TRBV7-2 TGTGCCAGCAGCTACAGGGATCCGGGAAACACCATATATTTT CASSYRDPGNTIYF
13 TRBJ1-4 NA TRBD1 TRBV2 TGTGCCAGCCGGACAGGGACTAATGAAAAACTGTTTTTT CASRTGTNEKLFF
15 TRBJ1-5 NA NA TRBV6-5 TGTGCCAGCAGAACACAGGGAAGCCGCAATCAGCCCCAGCATTTT CASRTQGSRNQPQHF
14 TRBJ2-3 NA NA TRBV27 TGTGCCAGCAGTGAGGCTGGAGTCACAGATACGCAGTATTTT CASSEAGVTDTQYF
17 TRBJ2-2 NA NA TRBV27 TGTGCCAGCAGTTTGCGGGGGTGGGGGCCGAACACCGGGGAGCTGTTTTTT CASSLRGWGPNTGELFF
12 TRBJ2-3 NA NA TRBV11-2 TGTGCCAGCAGCTTAGCTCCTGAAGGGGAGTATTTT CASSLAPEGEYF
15 TRBJ2-1 NA TRBD2 TRBV10-2 TGCGCCAGCAGAGCCCGCCTAGCGGGAGGCAATGAGCAGTTCTTC CASRARLAGGNEQFF
16 TRBJ2-2 NA TRBD2 TRBV19 TGTGCCACCCACTTCGGGACTAGCGGATACACCGGGGAGCTGTTTTTT CATHFGTSGYTGELFF
15 TRBJ1-2 NA TRBD1 TRBV11-2 TGTGCCAGCAGCCGGTCAGGGGACAGCCTTCATGGCTACACCTTC CASSRSGDSLHGYTF
19 TRBJ2-3 NA TRBD2 TRBV11-3 TGTGCCAGCAGCTCCAAAGATACCGGGACTAGCGGGAGAGCAGATACGCAGTATTTT CASSSKDTGTSGRADTQYF
13 TRBJ2-2 NA TRBD2 TRBV12-3/TRBV12-4 TGTGCCAGCAATCGGGGGGGTCAGAGGGAGCTGTTTTTT CASNRGGQRELFF
13 TRBJ1-2 NA NA TRBV5-1 TGCGCCAGCACCCTCGACAAGATCTATGGCTACACCTTC CASTLDKIYGYTF
15 TRBJ1-4 NA TRBD1 TRBV18 TGTGCCAGCTCACAAACAGGGGCTAAGGGGGAAAAACTGTTTTTT CASSQTGAKGEKLFF
14 TRBJ1-6 few NA TRBV2 TGTGCCAGCAAATGGACAGCTTATAATTCACCCCTCCACTTT CASKWTAYNSPLHF
15 TRBJ2-1 medium-sized TRBD2 TRBV7-3 TGTGCCAGCAGCCTTGGGACAGCGGGGGGCAATGAGCAGTTCTTC CASSLGTAGGNEQFF
19 TRBJ2-7 NA TRBD2 TRBV11-2 TGTGCCAGCAGCTTAGCACCGGGACTAGCGGGACCCTCCTCCTACGAGCAGTACTTC CASSLAPGLAGPSSYEQYF
14 TRBJ1-2 NA TRBD1 TRBV5-6 TGTGCCAGCAGTCCCCGGACAGGGGACTATGGCTACACCTTC CASSPRTGDYGYTF
17 TRBJ1-2 NA TRBD1 TRBV18 TGTGCCAGCTCACCCGGGACAGGGGGTAGTGGCTATGATGGCTACACCTTC CASSPGTGGSGYDGYTF
12 TRBJ2-7 NA NA TRBV29-1 TGCAGCGTTCAACGGAGTCTTGACGAGCAGTACTTC CSVQRSLDEQYF
15 TRBJ2-7 NA NA TRBV5-5 TGTGCCAGCAGCTTGGTGGGGACATCCTCCTACGAGCAGTACTTC CASSLVGTSSYEQYF
18 TRBJ2-7 NA TRBD2 TRBV2 TGTGCCAGCAGTGAAGCCGGACTAGCGGGGAGATATTCCTACGAGCAGTACTTC CASSEAGLAGRYSYEQYF
17 TRBJ2-1 NA NA TRBV24-1 TGTGCCACCAGTGATGCAGGGGCCCGGTCGTCCTACAATGAGCAGTTCTTC CATSDAGARSSYNEQFF
14 TRBJ1-2 NA TRBD1 TRBV2 TGTGCCAGCAGTGGAAGGGGACAGTTCTATGGCTACACCTTC CASSGRGQFYGYTF
16 TRBJ1-4 NA NA TRBV25-1 TGTGCCAGCAGTAACAACCTGGTCCCGGGGGGGCAAAAACTGTTTTTT CASSNNLVPGGQKLFF
14 TRBJ2-1 NA TRBD1 TRBV7-3 TGTGCCAGCAGCTCGGGACAGGGCAACAATGAGCAGTTCTTC CASSSGQGNNEQFF
16 TRBJ1-3 NA TRBD1 TRBV5-1 TGCGCCAGCAGCTTGGTAGGGGGCGAGTCTGGAAACACCATATATTTT CASSLVGGESGNTIYF
15 TRBJ2-3 NA NA TRBV3-1/TRBV3-2 TGTGCCAGCAGCCAAGGGATCTCCGGAGCAGATACGCAGTATTTT CASSQGISGADTQYF
14 TRBJ1-1 NA NA TRBV5-1 TGCGCCAGCAGCTCCTCACGTAGGAACACTGAAGCTTTCTTT CASSSSRRNTEAFF
14 TRBJ1-3 NA NA TRBV5-6 TGTGCCAGCAGCTTGATCGCAGGAGGAAACACCATATATTTT CASSLIAGGNTIYF
17 TRBJ2-2 NA NA TRBV6-1 TGTGCCAGCAGTGCCGCCTCTCGGGGAGCGAACACCGGGGAGCTGTTTTTT CASSAASRGANTGELFF
11 TRBJ2-5 NA NA TRBV30 TGTGCCTGGAGCGGGGGAGAGACCCAGTACTTC CAWSGGETQYF
15 TRBJ2-2 NA TRBD2 TRBV2 TGTGCCAGCAGTGTCGGGGGGGCCGTAGTCGGGGAGCTGTTTTTT CASSVGGAVVGELFF
14 TRBJ2-7 NA NA TRBV30 TGTGCCTGGAGAGCTCCGGGTCGCTCCTACGAGCAGTACTTC CAWRAPGRSYEQYF
15 TRBJ2-3 NA TRBD1 TRBV7-2 TGTGCCAGCAGGAAAGACAGGGGGTTCACAGATACGCAGTATTTT CASRKDRGFTDTQYF
15 TRBJ2-3 once TRBD2 TRBV7-3 TGTGCCAGCAGCCAAGCGGGGGGGCAGACAGATACGCAGTATTTT CASSQAGGQTDTQYF